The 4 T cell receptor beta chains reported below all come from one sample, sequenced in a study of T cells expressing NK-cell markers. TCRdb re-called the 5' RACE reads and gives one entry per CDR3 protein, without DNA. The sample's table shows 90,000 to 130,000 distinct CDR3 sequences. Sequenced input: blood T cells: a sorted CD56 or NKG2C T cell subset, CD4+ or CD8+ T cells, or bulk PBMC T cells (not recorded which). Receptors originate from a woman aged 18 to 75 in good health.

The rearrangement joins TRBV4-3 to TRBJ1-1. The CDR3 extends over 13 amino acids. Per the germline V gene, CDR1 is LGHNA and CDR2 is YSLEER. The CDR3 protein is CASSQDSGTEAFF.

This chain's CDR3 is CARMDRVNEQYF. The chain couples TRBV2 to TRBJ2-7; as DNA is missing, the TRBD1 call by TCRdb cannot be tested. This CDR3 region has 12 residues. Germline V lookup: CDR1 SNHLY, CDR2 FYNNEI.

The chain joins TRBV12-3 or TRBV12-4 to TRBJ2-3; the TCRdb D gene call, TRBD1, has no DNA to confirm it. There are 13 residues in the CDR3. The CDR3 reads CASRWGGKDTQYF.

The CDR3 protein is CASTQRSPNTGELFF. This sequence joins TRBV3-1 and TRBJ2-2. The CDR3 totals 15 residues. Germline CDR1 LGHDT, CDR2 YNNKEL (reference sequence).